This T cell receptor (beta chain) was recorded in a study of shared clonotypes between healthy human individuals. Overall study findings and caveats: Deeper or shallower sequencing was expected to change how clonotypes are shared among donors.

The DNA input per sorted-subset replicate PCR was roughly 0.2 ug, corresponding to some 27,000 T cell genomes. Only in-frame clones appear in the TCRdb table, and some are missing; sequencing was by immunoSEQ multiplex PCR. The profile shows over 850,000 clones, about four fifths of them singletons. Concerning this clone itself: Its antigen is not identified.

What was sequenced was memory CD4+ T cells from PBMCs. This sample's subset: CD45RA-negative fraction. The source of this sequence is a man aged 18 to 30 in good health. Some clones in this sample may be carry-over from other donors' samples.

The CDR3 protein is CRGTSGRNEQFF. DNA for the CDR3: TGCAGGGGGACTAGCGGGAGAAATGAGCAGTTCTTC. The V call is TRBV29-1, the J call TRBJ2-1; 14 bases fit TRBD2. Per the germline V gene, CDR1 is SQVTM and CDR2 is ANQGSEA. The CDR3 consists of 12 residues.